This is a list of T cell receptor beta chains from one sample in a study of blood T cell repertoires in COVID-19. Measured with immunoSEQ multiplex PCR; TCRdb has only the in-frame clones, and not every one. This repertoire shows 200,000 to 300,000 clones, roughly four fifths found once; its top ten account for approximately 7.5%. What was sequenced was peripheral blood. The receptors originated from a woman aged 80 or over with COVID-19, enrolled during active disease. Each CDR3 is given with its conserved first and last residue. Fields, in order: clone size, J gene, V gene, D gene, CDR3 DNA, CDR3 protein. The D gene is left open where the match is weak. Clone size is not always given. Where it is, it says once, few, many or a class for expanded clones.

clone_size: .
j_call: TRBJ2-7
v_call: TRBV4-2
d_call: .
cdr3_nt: TGTGCCAGCAGCCAAGGGGGGGACCCTGAATACGAGCAGTACTTC
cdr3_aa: CASSQGGDPEYEQYF

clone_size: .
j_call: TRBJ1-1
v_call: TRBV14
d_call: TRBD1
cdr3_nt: TGTGCCAGCAGCCACCTACAGGGGAGAGCCACTGAAGCTTTCTTT
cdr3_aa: CASSHLQGRATEAFF

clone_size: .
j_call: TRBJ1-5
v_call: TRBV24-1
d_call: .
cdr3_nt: TGTGCCACCAGTGATCCGCGTCGAGCGCAAACGCATTTT
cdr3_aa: CATSDPRRAQTHF

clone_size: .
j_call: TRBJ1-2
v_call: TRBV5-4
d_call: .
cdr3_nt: TGTGCCAGCAGCTCGGGGGAAAGGCGCTACACCTTC
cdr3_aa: CASSSGERRYTF

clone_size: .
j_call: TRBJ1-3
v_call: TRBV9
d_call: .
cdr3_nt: TGTGCCAGCAGCACCCGGAGCGGGGTCGGAAACACCATATATTTT
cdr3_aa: CASSTRSGVGNTIYF

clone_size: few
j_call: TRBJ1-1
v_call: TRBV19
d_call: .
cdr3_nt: TGTGCCAGTAGTATAGGTTGGCAGATGAACACTGAAGCTTTCTTT
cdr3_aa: CASSIGWQMNTEAFF

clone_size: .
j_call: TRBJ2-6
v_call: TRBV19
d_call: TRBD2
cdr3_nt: TGTGCCAGTACTGGGAGGGATCTAGGGGCCAACGTCCTGACTTTC
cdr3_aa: CASTGRDLGANVLTF

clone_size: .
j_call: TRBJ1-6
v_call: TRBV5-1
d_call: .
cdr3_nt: TGCGCCAGCAAGAGGACAGAGCTTAATTCACCCCTCCACTTT
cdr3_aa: CASKRTELNSPLHF

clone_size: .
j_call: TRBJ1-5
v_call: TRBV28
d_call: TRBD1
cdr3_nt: TGTGCCAGCACGAGATCGGGACAGGGAGCTCAGCCCCAGCATTTT
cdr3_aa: CASTRSGQGAQPQHF

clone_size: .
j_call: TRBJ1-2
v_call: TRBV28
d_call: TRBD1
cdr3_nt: TGTGCCAGCAGTTTTCGGCAGGGGGGAGGCTACACCTTC
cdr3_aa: CASSFRQGGGYTF

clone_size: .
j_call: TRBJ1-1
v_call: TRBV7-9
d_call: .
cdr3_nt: TGTGCCAGCAGCTTGGGCAGCTCGAACACTGAAGCTTTCTTT
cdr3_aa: CASSLGSSNTEAFF

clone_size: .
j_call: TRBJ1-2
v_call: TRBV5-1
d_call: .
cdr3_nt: TGCGCCAGCAGCTTGGCCTTTTCAGTCTATGGCTACACCTTC
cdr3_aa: CASSLAFSVYGYTF

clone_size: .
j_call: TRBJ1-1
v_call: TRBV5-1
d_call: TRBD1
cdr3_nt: TGCGCCAGCAGCCCGGACAGGGCGGGCATGAACACTGAAGCTTTCTTT
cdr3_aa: CASSPDRAGMNTEAFF

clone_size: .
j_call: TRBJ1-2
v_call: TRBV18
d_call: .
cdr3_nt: TGTGCCAGCTCACCAAAGCAGGGGTCTAACTATGGCTACACCTTC
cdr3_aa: CASSPKQGSNYGYTF

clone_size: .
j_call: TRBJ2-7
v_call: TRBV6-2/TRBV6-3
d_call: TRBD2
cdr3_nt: TGTGCCAGCAGTTACTTCTCTAGCGGCTACGAGCAGTACTTC
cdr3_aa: CASSYFSSGYEQYF

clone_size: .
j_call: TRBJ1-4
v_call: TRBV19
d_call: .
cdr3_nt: TGTGCCAGTACCGTGAAAACAGGGAGTGGAGAAAAACTGTTTTTT
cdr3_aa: CASTVKTGSGEKLFF

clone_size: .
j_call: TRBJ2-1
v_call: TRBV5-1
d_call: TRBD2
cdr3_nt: TGCGCCAGCAGCTTGTCGGTAGCGGGAGGGCCTGAGCAGTTCTTC
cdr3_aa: CASSLSVAGGPEQFF

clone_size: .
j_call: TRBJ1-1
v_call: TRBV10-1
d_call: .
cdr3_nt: TGCGCCAGCAGGCAGGGGTTCGGGGAAATGAACACTGAAGCTTTCTTT
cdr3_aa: CASRQGFGEMNTEAFF

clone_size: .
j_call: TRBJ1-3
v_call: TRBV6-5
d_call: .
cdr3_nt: TGTGCCTCCTCGGCGGGGACCTCTGGAAACACCATATATTTT
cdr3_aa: CASSAGTSGNTIYF

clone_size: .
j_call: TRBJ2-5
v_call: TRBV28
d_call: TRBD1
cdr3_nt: TGTGCCAGCAGTTCTCGGGACAGAAAGACCCAGTACTTC
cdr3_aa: CASSSRDRKTQYF

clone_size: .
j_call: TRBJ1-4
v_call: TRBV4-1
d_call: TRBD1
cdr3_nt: TGCGCCAGCAGCCAACCAGGACAGGGGTATGGAAAACTGTTTTTT
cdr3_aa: CASSQPGQGYGKLFF

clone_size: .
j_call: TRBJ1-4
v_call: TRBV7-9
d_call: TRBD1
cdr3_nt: TGTGCCAGCAGCTCCCAACAGGGGTCCAATGAAAAACTGTTTTTT
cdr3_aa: CASSSQQGSNEKLFF

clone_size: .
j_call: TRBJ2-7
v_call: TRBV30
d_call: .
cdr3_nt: TGTGCCTGGGAATCCGCCTACGAGCAGTACTTC
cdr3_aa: CAWESAYEQYF

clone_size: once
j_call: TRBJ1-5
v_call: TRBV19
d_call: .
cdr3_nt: TGTGCCAGTATGGGGGGGCTCAATCAGCCCCAGCATTTT
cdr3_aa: CASMGGLNQPQHF

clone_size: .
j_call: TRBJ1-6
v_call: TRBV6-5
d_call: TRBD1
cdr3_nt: TGTGCCAGCAGTTACGGGACAGTGACCAATTCACCCCTCCACTTT
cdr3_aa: CASSYGTVTNSPLHF

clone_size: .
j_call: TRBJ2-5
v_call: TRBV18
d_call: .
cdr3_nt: TGTGCCAGCTCACCGAGGACAAAGACCCAGTACTTC
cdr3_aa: CASSPRTKTQYF

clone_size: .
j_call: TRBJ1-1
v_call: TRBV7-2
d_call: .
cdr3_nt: TGTGCCAGCAGCTTATTGGGCCAGTACACTGAAGCTTTCTTT
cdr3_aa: CASSLLGQYTEAFF

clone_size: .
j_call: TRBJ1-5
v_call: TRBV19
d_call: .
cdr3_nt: TGTGCCAGTAGTATAGATCTGGGGAGAGGGCAGCCCCAGCATTTT
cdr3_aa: CASSIDLGRGQPQHF

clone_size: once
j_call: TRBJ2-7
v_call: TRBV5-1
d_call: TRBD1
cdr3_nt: TGCGCCAGCAGCTACGACAGGGGTGGCTACGAGCAGTACTTC
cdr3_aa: CASSYDRGGYEQYF